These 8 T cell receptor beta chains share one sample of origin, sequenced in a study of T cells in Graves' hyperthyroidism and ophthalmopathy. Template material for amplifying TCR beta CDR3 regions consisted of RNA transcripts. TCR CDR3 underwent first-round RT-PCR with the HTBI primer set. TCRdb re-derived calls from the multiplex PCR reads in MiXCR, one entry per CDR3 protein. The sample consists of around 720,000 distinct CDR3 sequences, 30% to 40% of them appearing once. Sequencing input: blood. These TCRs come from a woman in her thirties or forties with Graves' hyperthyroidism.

CDR3 coding DNA: TGTGCCAGCCGAGGACAGGGACTAGCTTTCGACGAGCAGTACTTC. This codes for CASRGQGLAFDEQYF. The rearrangement uses TRBV25-1 and TRBJ2-7; TRBD2 is a possible D gene (9 bases). Deletions cut 8 bases from V and 5 bases from J, with 22 bases between. Germline values: CDR1 MGHDK, CDR2 SYGVNS. The CDR3 is made up of 15 amino acids.

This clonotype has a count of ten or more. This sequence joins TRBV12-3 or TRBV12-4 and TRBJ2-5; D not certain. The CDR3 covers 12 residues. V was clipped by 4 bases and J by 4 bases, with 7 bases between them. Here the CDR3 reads CASSSHVETQYF. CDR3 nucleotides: TGTGCCAGCAGTTCCCACGTAGAGACCCAGTACTTC.

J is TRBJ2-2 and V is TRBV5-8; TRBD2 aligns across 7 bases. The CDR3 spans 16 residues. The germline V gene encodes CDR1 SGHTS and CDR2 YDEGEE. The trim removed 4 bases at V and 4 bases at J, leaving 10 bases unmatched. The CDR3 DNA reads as TGTGCCAGCAGCCCCCGACTTGGCGGGGGCACCGGGGAGCTGTTTTTT. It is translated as CASSPRLGGGTGELFF.

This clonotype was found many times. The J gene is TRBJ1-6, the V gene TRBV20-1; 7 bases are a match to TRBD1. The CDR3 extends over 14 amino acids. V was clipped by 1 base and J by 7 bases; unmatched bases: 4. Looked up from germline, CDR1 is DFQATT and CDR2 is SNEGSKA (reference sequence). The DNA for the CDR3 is TGCAGTGCTAGAGCCGACAGGGCGAATTCACCCCTCCACTTT. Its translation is CSARADRANSPLHF.

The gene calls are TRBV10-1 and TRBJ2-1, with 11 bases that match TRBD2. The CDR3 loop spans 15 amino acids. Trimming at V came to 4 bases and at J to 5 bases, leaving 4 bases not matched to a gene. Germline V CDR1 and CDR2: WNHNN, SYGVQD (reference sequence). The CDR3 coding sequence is TGCGCCAGCAGTGGGGGGACTAGCGGAAACAATGAGCAGTTCTTC. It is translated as CASSGGTSGNNEQFF.

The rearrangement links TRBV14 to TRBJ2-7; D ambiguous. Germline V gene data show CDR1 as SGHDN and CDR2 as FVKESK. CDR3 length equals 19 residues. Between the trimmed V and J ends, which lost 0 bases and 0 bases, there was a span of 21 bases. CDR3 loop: CASSQDPQSEWAPSYEQYF. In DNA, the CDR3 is TGTGCCAGCAGCCAAGATCCACAGTCAGAGTGGGCCCCCTCCTACGAGCAGTACTTC.

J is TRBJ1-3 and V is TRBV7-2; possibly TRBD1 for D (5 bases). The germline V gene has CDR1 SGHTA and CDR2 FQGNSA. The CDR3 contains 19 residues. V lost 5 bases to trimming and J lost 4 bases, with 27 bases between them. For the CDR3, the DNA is TGTGCCAGCAGCCCGAAAGCCGTCATTGCGAGGGGCACCGGAAACACCATATATTTT. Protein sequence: CASSPKAVIARGTGNTIYF.

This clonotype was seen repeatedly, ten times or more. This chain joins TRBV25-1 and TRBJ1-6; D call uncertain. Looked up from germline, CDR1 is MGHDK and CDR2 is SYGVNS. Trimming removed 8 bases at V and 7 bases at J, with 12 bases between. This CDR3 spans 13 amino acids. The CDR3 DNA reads TGTGCCAGCTCTGCCCCGGGAAATTCACCCCTCCACTTT. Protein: CASSAPGNSPLHF. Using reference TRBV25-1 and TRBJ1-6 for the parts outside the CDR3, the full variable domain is EADIYQTPRYLVIGTGKKITLECSQTMGHDKMYWYQQDPGMELHLIHYSYGVNSTEKGDLSSESTVSRIRTEHFPLTLESARPSHTSQYLCASSAPGNSPLHFGNGTRLTVT.